The clone carrying this T cell receptor beta chain turned up a few times. Its antigen is not identified. Constant-segment primers were used for 5'RACE, and the resulting TCR alpha and TCR beta cDNA libraries carried sample barcodes and UMIs. MiXCR, run by TCRdb on the 5' RACE reads, gives a single entry per CDR3 protein. The top ten hold 40% to 50% of the sample, which has 95,000 to 120,000 distinct CDR3 sequences, over 20% seen once. The CDR3 is 16 amino acids. Trimming pared 4 bases from V and 2 bases from J, leaving 15 bases between. The germline V gene encodes CDR1 SEHNR and CDR2 FQNEAQ (reference sequence). The data were taken from a study of T-cell memory formation after mild COVID-19. Findings and caveats of the study: Whether second-wave clones peaking at day 37 were SARS-CoV-2 specific went unconfirmed.

This clonotype was obtained from a man younger than 30 who had mild COVID-19 (a few samples of this study predate the infection). Cell type and time point are not known. V usage is TRBV7-9 and J usage is TRBJ2-4; the D gene is possibly TRBD1 (6 bases). The sample taken for sequencing was PBMCs or a T cell subset sorted from them (not recorded which). CDR3 DNA sequence: TGTGCCAGCAGCTCGACCGGTGGGGGCCCCAAAAACATTCAGTACTTC. Its translation is CASSSTGGGPKNIQYF.